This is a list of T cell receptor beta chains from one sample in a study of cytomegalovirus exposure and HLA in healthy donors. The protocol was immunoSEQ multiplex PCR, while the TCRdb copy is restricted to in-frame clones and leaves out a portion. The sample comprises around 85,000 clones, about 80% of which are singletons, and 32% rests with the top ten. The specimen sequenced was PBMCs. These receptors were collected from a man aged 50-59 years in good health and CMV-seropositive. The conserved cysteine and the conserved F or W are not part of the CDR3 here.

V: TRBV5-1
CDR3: ASSPQGGNTEAF

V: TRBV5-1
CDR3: ASSLAGQGVLSEQF

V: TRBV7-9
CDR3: ASSLEGSLSDEQY

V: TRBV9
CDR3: ASSEGLGTGELF

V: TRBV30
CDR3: AWSSNYGYT

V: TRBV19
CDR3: ASSIGQGAFEKLF

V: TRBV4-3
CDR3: ASSHIGQGMNQPQH

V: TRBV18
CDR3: ASSYRPEHSYEQY

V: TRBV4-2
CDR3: ASSQVAIDYSYEQY

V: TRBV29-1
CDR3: SVEGRGGYEQY

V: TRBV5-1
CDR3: ASSLGTDGLNTEAF

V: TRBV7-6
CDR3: ASSLAGVGTLSGNTIY

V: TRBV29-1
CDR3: SVDLGQGYGYT

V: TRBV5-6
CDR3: ASSLLRGWDTQY

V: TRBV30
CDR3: AWAQGRTEAF

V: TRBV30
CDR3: AWRGDRGYEQY

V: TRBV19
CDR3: ASRRQAGYEQY

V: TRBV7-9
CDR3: ASSLGVGDISYEQY

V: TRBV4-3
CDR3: ASSQALAGVLYEQY

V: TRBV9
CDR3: ASSTTGTTEAF

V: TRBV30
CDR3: AWNSGGQETQY

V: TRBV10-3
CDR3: AITQGDFYEQY

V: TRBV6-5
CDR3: ASSNSYEQY

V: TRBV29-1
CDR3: SVTTGGNRAAF

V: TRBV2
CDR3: ASNFGQTTDTQY

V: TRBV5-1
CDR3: ASSFGGSTDTQY

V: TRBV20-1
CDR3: SAPVNYGYT

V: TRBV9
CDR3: ASSVGPFGQGNSPLH

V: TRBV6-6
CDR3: ASSDGLVNEQF

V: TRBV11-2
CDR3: ASSLDIAGNTGELF

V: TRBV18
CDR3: ASSQGQGAGNTIY

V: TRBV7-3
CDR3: ASSPNPRRTGRAGETQY

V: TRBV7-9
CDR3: ASSLAGRAAEQY

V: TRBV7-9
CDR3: ASSLQTGVESNQPQH

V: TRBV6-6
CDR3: ATFTGADNEQF

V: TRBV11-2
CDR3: ASSFAGDSFVRNTIY

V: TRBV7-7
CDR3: ASSLGGSGTADTQY

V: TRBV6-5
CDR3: ASSFGQPGAETQY

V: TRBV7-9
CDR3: SSSPLEYKKSNTEAF

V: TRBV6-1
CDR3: ASSSGTGMD

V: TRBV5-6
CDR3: ASSLDGGEIYNEQF

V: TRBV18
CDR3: ASSEDSSGANGLT

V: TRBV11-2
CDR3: ASSLVGQVGNEQY

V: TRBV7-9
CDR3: SSSPSETQY

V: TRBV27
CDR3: ASRKTGVVTEAF

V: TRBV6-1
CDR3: ASSEAGGTQY

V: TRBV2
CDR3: ASSEALAGAQETQY

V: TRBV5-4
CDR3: AIPKIEGVMNTEAF

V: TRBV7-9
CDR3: ASSLEAGEQY

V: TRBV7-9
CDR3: SSSLVGQGPYNEQF

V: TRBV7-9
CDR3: ASSVAGTGNYEQY

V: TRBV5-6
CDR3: ASSPRGWTAYT

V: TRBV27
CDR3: ASSLHRGRNQPQH

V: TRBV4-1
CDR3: ASSLGLAEDYEQY

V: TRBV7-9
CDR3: ASSLRMTSGREWV